This TCR beta chain was sequenced for a study of cytotoxic CD8 clonotypes in ibrutinib-treated CLL. Study results and caveats: Clonality went higher at ibrutinib response and then dropped back toward baseline at progression. Public clonotypes were seen rarely and were contracted or stable on treatment. Clonality (at baseline) was higher than in age-matched healthy donors and tracked circulating CD8+ T-cell counts.

With regard to this clone: The antigen remains undetermined.

Investigators sought sequencing depths of between 1 in 200,000 and 1 in 1 million T cells. Method: immunoSEQ multiplex PCR; TCRdb's copy keeps in-frame clones and lacks some. This sample has 17,000 or so clones, with approximately 60% found just once. The CDR3 covers 11 residues. V gave up 3 bases and J gave up 2 bases, with 5 bases separating them. Germline V gives CDR1 DFQATT, CDR2 SNEGSKA (reference sequence). The chain joins TRBV20-1 to TRBJ2-7; unclear D gene. This clonotype was obtained from a human donor with chronic lymphocytic leukemia. Sequenced here: PBMCs, sampled after 12 months of ibrutinib treatment. Here the CDR3 reads CSASLAYEQYF. The CDR3 coding sequence is TGCAGTGCTAGTCTCGCCTACGAGCAGTACTTC.